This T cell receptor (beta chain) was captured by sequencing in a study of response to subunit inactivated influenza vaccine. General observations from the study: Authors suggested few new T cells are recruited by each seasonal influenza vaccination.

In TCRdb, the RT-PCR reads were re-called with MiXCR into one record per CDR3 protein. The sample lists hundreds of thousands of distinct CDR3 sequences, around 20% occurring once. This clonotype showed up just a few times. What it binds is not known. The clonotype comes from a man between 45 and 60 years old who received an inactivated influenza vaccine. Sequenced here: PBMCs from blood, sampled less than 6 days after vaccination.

CDR3 loop: CASSLSTGGFGSPLHF. The CDR3, as DNA: TGTGCCAGCAGTTTATCGACAGGGGGCTTTGGTTCACCCCTCCACTTT. This chain links TRBV12-3 or TRBV12-4 with TRBJ1-6; 10 bases match TRBD1. The CDR3 is made up of 16 amino acids. V shed 2 bases, J shed 9 bases, and the junction held 7 bases outside the gene matches.